This T cell receptor (beta chain) is from a study of shared clonotypes between healthy human individuals. Study findings and constraints: Enrolling few donors narrowed the genetic and exposure-history diversity that was represented.

Of note for this clone: Antigen specificity is unknown.

Donors included only healthy HIV-negative adults lacking recent acute infections or vaccinations. Profiling relied on immunoSEQ multiplex PCR, and the TCRdb table lists in-frame clones only, not all of them. This sample has approximately 400,000 clones, with 90% to 98% found just once. Germline lookup yields CDR1 SGHDT and CDR2 YYEEEE. The CDR3 totals 15 residues. Trimming stripped 0 bases from V and 8 bases from J, with 16 bases between. The gene calls are TRBV5-6 and TRBJ2-3; the D gene is possibly TRBD1 (5 bases). Sequenced sample: memory CD8+ T cells sorted from blood. Subset indicated: CD45RO+ cells pooled with CCR7-negative TemRA cells. The clonotype originates from a man aged 25-45 years in good health. The CDR3 spells CASSLGGNRHGTQYF. Written as DNA, the CDR3 is TGTGCCAGCAGCTTGGGGGGTAACAGGCATGGTACGCAGTATTTT. The variable domain in full, completed from reference TRBV5-6 and TRBJ2-3, reads DAGVTQSPTHLIKTRGQQVTLRCSPKSGHDTVSWYQQALGQGPQFIFQYYEEEERQRGNFPDRFSGHQFPNYSSELNVNALLLGDSALYLCASSLGGNRHGTQYFGPGTRLTVL.